The present entry profiles one T cell receptor (beta chain) with its context. V shed 5 bases and J 5 bases; nucleotides not matched to a gene: 8. Germline V lookup: CDR1 SGHVS, CDR2 FNYEAQ. The CDR3 extends over 15 amino acids. The data derive from a study of T-cell memory formation after mild COVID-19. TCRdb recomputed calls from the 5' RACE reads with MiXCR, one row per CDR3 protein. Of more than 150,000 distinct CDR3 sequences in the sample, over 20% were seen once. The clonotype comes from an adult woman who had mild COVID-19 (a few samples of this study predate the infection). Cell type and time point are not known. The gene calls are TRBV7-6 and TRBJ2-3, with 9 bases lining up with TRBD2. The sequenced material came from PBMCs or a T cell subset sorted from them (not recorded which). CDR3 nucleotide sequence: TGTGCCAGCAGCCGGGGACTAGCCGGGGAAGATACGCAGTATTTT. It translates to CASSRGLAGEDTQYF.